Shown below are 9 T cell receptor beta chains from a single sample sequenced in a study of T cell responses to AZD1222 COVID-19 vaccine. TCRdb keeps only in-frame clones here, not all; method: immunoSEQ multiplex PCR. This repertoire shows about 180,000 clones, about nine tenths found once; its top ten account for roughly 4%. The material was peripheral blood, obtained 28 days after the second dose of the MenACWY control vaccine. These receptors originate from an adult who received the MenACWY meningococcal vaccine as a control.

The chain links TRBV6-5 to TRBJ1-1, with D possibly matching TRBD1 (6 bases). V was trimmed by 6 bases and J by 2 bases, leaving 13 bases between them. Germline assignment: CDR1 MNHEY and CDR2 SVGAGI. This CDR3 has 14 amino acids. The CDR3 DNA is TGTGCCAGCAGACCGACAGGAACCAACACTGAAGCTTTCTTT. It encodes CASRPTGTNTEAFF.

The rearrangement links TRBV27 to TRBJ1-2; D might be TRBD1 (5 bases). V dropped 7 bases and J dropped 8 bases, with 23 bases sitting between them. The CDR3 contains 15 residues. Germline CDR1 is MNHEY and CDR2 is SMNVEV (reference sequence). In DNA, the CDR3 is TGTGCCAGCACTCCTTGGTCCTACTTAGGACAAGGCTACACCTTC. This gives the protein CASTPWSYLGQGYTF.

The chain combines TRBV27 with TRBJ2-5; D not resolved. V lost 1 base, J lost 4 bases, and 10 bases lay in between. Germline V gene sequence: CDR1 MNHEY, CDR2 SMNVEV (reference sequence). The CDR3 is made up of 14 amino acids. CDR3 loop: CASSLFGGRETQYF. As DNA, the CDR3 is TGTGCCAGCAGTTTATTCGGTGGCAGAGAGACCCAGTACTTC.

The CDR3 DNA follows: TGTGCCAGCAGTTCGGTCTCCTGGGGCTACACCTTC. Protein: CASSSVSWGYTF. The V and J genes are TRBV28 and TRBJ1-2; D is unclear. CDR3 size: 12 residues. Germline assignment: CDR1 MDHEN and CDR2 SYDVKM. V was trimmed by 4 bases and J by 8 bases, leaving 11 bases between them.

V is TRBV7-8 and J is TRBJ1-5; D not certain. The CDR3 is 14 residues long. Germline V lookup: CDR1 SGHVS, CDR2 FQNEAQ. V was clipped by 2 bases and J by 7 bases, with 12 bases between them. The CDR3, as DNA: TGTGCCAGCAGCTTAAGACGTTCCCCCCAGCCCCAGCATTTT. Protein: CASSLRRSPQPQHF.

This clone occurred a few times. CDR3 residues: CASSRPGQGPSGNTIYF. CDR3 bases: TGCGCCAGCAGCAGACCGGGACAGGGCCCCTCTGGAAACACCATATATTTT. The J gene is TRBJ1-3, the V gene TRBV4-1; 9 bases agree with TRBD1. V was pared by 5 bases and J by 0 bases, with 8 bases of the junction left unmatched. The CDR3 is made up of 17 amino acids. In germline, CDR1 is MGHRA, CDR2 YSYEKL.

The chain carries TRBV6-5 and TRBJ1-2; a possible D gene is TRBD1 (5 bases). The CDR3 is 14 residues long. V lost 6 bases and J 3 bases, leaving 14 bases between the germline ends. Germline V CDR1 and CDR2: MNHEY, SVGAGI. The CDR3, as DNA: TGTGCCAGCAGCCAATCCAGGGTGCACTATGGCTACACCTTC. This codes for CASSQSRVHYGYTF.

The chain has TRBV25-1 and TRBJ2-2; D might be TRBD1 (6 bases). Germline values: CDR1 MGHDK, CDR2 SYGVNS. V lost 5 bases and J lost 5, with 12 bases in between. The CDR3 loop spans 14 amino acids. The CDR3 reads CASSRGRGTGELFF. In DNA form, the CDR3 reads TGTGCCAGCAGTAGGGGAAGGGGGACCGGGGAGCTGTTTTTT.

The chain carries TRBV4-3 and TRBJ2-7; 7 bases agree with TRBD2. CDR1 is LGHNA, CDR2 YSLEER, per germline. The CDR3 is 15 residues long. Trimming took 1 base from V and 2 from J; bases not matched to a gene: 5. CDR3 sequence: CASSQVLAGPYEQYF. CDR3 DNA: TGCGCCAGCAGCCAAGTTTTAGCGGGCCCCTACGAGCAGTACTTC.